This T cell receptor beta chain derives from a study of T cells in Graves' hyperthyroidism and ophthalmopathy. Study-wide findings and caveats: Blood held most thyroid clonotypes expanded above 0.001 frequency.

Researchers amplified the TCR beta CDR3 regions from RNA transcripts. HTBI primers were used for first-round RT-PCR of the TCR CDR3. One entry per CDR3 protein, called by TCRdb with MiXCR from the multiplex PCR reads. The sample consists of more than 450,000 distinct CDR3 sequences, about 20% of them appearing once. This CDR3 is built from 14 residues. CDR1 LNHDA and CDR2 SQIVND come from the germline V gene (reference sequence). V was clipped by 6 bases and J by 7 bases, with 13 bases between them. Concerning this clonotype: As yet, its antigen is unknown.

The chain recombines TRBV19 with TRBJ1-6; D not certain. The clonotype was recovered from a middle-aged man with Graves' ophthalmopathy. Material for sequencing was blood. CDR3 nucleotide sequence: TGTGCCAGTAGCCAGAAGGGTGGGAATTCACCCCTCCACTTT. It yields the protein CASSQKGGNSPLHF.